This record looks at one TCR beta chain sequence and its context. The target antigen is unknown. The data were taken from a study of cytomegalovirus exposure and HLA in healthy donors. The overall study: One earlier analysis, a look at roughly 170 million T cells, found some 110 million unique TCR beta sequences. Study-wide results and limits: Later analysis indicated greater clonal expansion among HLA-associated TCR beta chains than among equally common other chains.

It was with 60 Vbeta and 13 Jbeta primers that the PCR ran. The assay was immunoSEQ multiplex PCR, and TCRdb's table has in-frame clones only and misses some. The sample carries 60,000 to 70,000 clones, about 72% recorded once. The CDR3 length is 15 residues. Germline assignment: CDR1 MNHEY and CDR2 SVGAGI. V shed 6 bases and J shed 6 bases, with 17 bases lying between them. The chain links TRBV6-5 to TRBJ2-2, with a weak D call TRBD1 (7 bases). Sequences were obtained from PBMCs. The TCR originated in a middle-aged man in good health and CMV-seropositive. CDR3 coding DNA: TGTGCCAGCAGCTCCAGGGGGGATGCGTCCGGGGAGCTGTTTTTT. The encoded protein is CASSSRGDASGELFF.